These 18 T cell receptor beta chains originate from one sample sequenced in a study of siplizumab effects on memory and regulatory T cells. The method was immunoSEQ multiplex PCR; TCRdb's version includes in-frame clones alone and lacks a portion of them. The sample has about 40,000 clones; more than 70% are singletons. Input material: naive CD4+ T cells sorted from blood. Receptors originate from a human donor in good health.

In nucleotides, the CDR3 is TGTGCCAGCAGCCATGCGACAGGGGGCACCGGGGAGCTGTTTTTT. Translating gives CASSHATGGTGELFF. The chain is built from TRBV4-2 and TRBJ2-2; 9 bases map to TRBD1. The germline gives CDR1 LGHNA, CDR2 YNFKEQ. CDR3 length: 15 residues. V was pared by 3 bases and J by 4 bases, with 3 bases of the junction left unmatched.

The rearrangement joins TRBV9 to TRBJ2-7; tentatively, D is TRBD2 (5 bases). Trimming shortened V by 0 bases and J by 0 bases, and 10 bases separated the two germline ends. Germline CDR1 is SGDLS and CDR2 is YYNGEE. This CDR3 region has 15 residues. DNA of the CDR3: TGTGCCAGCAGCGTAGCGACGGGGTTCTCCTACGAGCAGTACTTC. Translation gives CASSVATGFSYEQYF.

On this clone: Other DNA sequences in this specimen translate into the identical CDR3. The chain has TRBV5-1 and TRBJ2-3; 10 bases map to TRBD1. This CDR3 is built from 14 residues. The germline CDR1 and CDR2 sequences are SGHRS and YFSETQ. Trimming at V came to 4 bases and at J to 3 bases, leaving 2 bases not matched to a gene. The CDR3 reads CASSMGQGTDTQYF. The CDR3 bases are TGCGCCAGCAGCATGGGACAGGGGACAGATACGCAGTATTTT. Combining the CDR3 with reference TRBV5-1 and TRBJ2-3 gives the whole variable domain KAGVTQTPRYLIKTRGQQVTLSCSPISGHRSVSWYQQTPGQGLQFLFEYFSETQRNKGNFPGRFSGRQFSNSRSEMNVSTLELGDSALYLCASSMGQGTDTQYFGPGTRLTVL.

The J gene is TRBJ1-2, the V gene TRBV6-5; tentatively, D is TRBD1 (5 bases). CDR3 length: 15 residues. CDR1 is MNHEY, CDR2 SVGAGI, per germline. V dropped 5 bases and J dropped 5 bases, with 18 bases sitting between them. The CDR3 DNA is TGTGCCAGCAGTCGCTCAGGGCGGGGGGGGTATGGCTACACCTTC. This encodes CASSRSGRGGYGYTF.

The chain has TRBV5-1 and TRBJ2-1, with 12 bases matching TRBD2. The trim removed 0 bases at V and 5 bases at J, leaving 3 bases unmatched. Germline assignment: CDR1 SGHRS and CDR2 YFSETQ. The CDR3 length is 16 residues. The CDR3 DNA reads as TGCGCCAGCAGCTTGGAGTCTAGCGGGGGGGACAATGAGCAGTTCTTC. Its translation: CASSLESSGGDNEQFF. Drawing the rest from reference TRBV5-1 and TRBJ2-1, the complete variable domain is KAGVTQTPRYLIKTRGQQVTLSCSPISGHRSVSWYQQTPGQGLQFLFEYFSETQRNKGNFPGRFSGRQFSNSRSEMNVSTLELGDSALYLCASSLESSGGDNEQFFGPGTRLTVL.

CDR3 protein: CASRPDRATGNTIYF. The DNA of the CDR3 is TGTGCCAGCAGACCCGACCGGGCGACGGGAAACACCATATATTTT. The J gene is TRBJ1-3, the V gene TRBV27, with unresolved D. Deletions cut 6 bases from V and 4 bases from J, with 16 bases between. Germline CDR1 reads MNHEY; CDR2 reads SMNVEV (reference sequence). This CDR3 spans 15 amino acids.

This sequence joins TRBV14 and TRBJ2-5; 7 bases line up with TRBD2. There are 15 residues in the CDR3. V lost 0 bases, J lost 4 bases, and 5 bases stayed unmatched. Per the germline V gene, CDR1 is SGHDN and CDR2 is FVKESK. CDR3 region: CASSQDRPGGETQYF. In nucleotides, the CDR3 is TGTGCCAGCAGCCAAGATCGTCCGGGAGGAGAGACCCAGTACTTC.

Here the CDR3 DNA reads TGTGCCAGCTCTCAGGGTCAGGAGGAGACCCAGTACTTC. Amino acids: CASSQGQEETQYF. The chain uses TRBV18 and TRBJ2-5; D is possibly TRBD1 (5 bases). The CDR3 length is 13 residues. Germline lookup yields CDR1 KGHSH and CDR2 LQKENI. Trimming cost V 6 bases and J 5 bases, with 13 bases left between them.

The chain uses TRBV7-3 and TRBJ2-1; TRBD2 aligns across 9 bases. The CDR3 loop spans 16 amino acids. CDR1 is SGHTA and CDR2 is FQGTGA in the germline V gene. V shed 5 bases, J shed 0 bases, and the junction held 5 bases outside the gene matches. The CDR3 region is CASSRNSGSSYNEQFF. DNA of the CDR3: TGTGCCAGCAGCCGTAATAGCGGGAGCTCCTACAATGAGCAGTTCTTC.

The chain combines TRBV10-2 with TRBJ1-5; D ambiguous. Germline lookup yields CDR1 WSHSY and CDR2 SAAADI. CDR3 length: 15 amino acids. Between the trimmed V and J ends, which lost 0 bases and 3 bases, there was a span of 9 bases. The CDR3 nucleotides read TGCGCCAGCAGTGAGTCGTTTCCGATCAATCAGCCCCAGCATTTT. Translating gives CASSESFPINQPQHF.

The chain recombines TRBV7-2 with TRBJ2-2; TRBD2 matches at 9 bases. The germline gives CDR1 SGHTA, CDR2 FQGNSA. The CDR3 totals 16 residues. With V trimmed by 5 bases and J by 7 bases, 11 bases remained unmatched. The CDR3 nucleotides read TGTGCCAGCAGCGCAGAAATTAGCGGGAGCGGCGGGGAGCTGTTTTTT. Amino acids: CASSAEISGSGGELFF.

The DNA for the CDR3 is TGTGCCATCAGTTCGACCGAGAACACTGAAGCTTTCTTT. It yields the protein CAISSTENTEAFF. This chain uses TRBV10-3 with TRBJ1-1; D not resolved. The CDR3 length is 13 residues. Germline V gene data show CDR1 as ENHRY and CDR2 as SYGVKD. V shed 5 bases and J shed 1 base, with 8 bases lying between them.

The rearrangement links TRBV18 to TRBJ2-3; D remains ambiguous. The CDR3 sequence is 15 residues long. V was shortened by 3 bases and J by 4 bases, with 14 bases between the two germline ends. Germline CDR1 KGHSH, CDR2 LQKENI. CDR3 DNA: TGTGCCAGCTCACCGGGTATGGGGTCGGCAGATACGCAGTATTTT. The encoded protein is CASSPGMGSADTQYF.

The chain combines TRBV6-5 with TRBJ1-2; D is uncertain. The V and J ends lost 6 bases and 4 bases respectively, with 9 bases between them. CDR1 is MNHEY and CDR2 is SVGAGI in the germline V gene. CDR3 length equals 12 residues. In DNA, the CDR3 is TGTGCCAGCAGACGGGGAATCTATGGCTACACCTTC. Amino acids: CASRRGIYGYTF.

The J gene is TRBJ1-6, the V gene TRBV9, with 8 bases that match TRBD1. Trimming cost V 4 bases and J 6 bases; bases outside gene matches: 6. The germline CDR1 and CDR2 sequences are SGDLS and YYNGEE. The CDR3 runs 15 residues. CDR3 nucleotides: TGTGCCAGCAGCTCCGGACAGGGTGTTAATTCACCCCTCCACTTT. It yields the protein CASSSGQGVNSPLHF.

The rearrangement links TRBV5-1 to TRBJ1-2, with a tentative D call TRBD1 (5 bases). Trimming removed 2 bases at V and 9 bases at J, with 14 bases between. The germline V gene has CDR1 SGHRS and CDR2 YFSETQ. This CDR3 contains 13 residues. The CDR3 region has the DNA TGCGCCAGCAGCTTAGGGGACCCTCCAAGCTACACCTTC. Its translation: CASSLGDPPSYTF.

The rearrangement links TRBV29-1 to TRBJ1-2; D unresolved. Germline V CDR1 and CDR2: SQVTM, ANQGSEA. This CDR3 contains 12 residues. V was pared by 2 bases and J by 3 bases, with 7 bases between. CDR3 DNA: TGCAGCGTTGAACACGTGGACTATGGCTACACCTTC. It is translated as CSVEHVDYGYTF. The whole variable domain, remainder taken from reference TRBV29-1 and TRBJ1-2, is SAVISQKPSRDICQRGTSLTIQCQVDSQVTMMFWYRQQPGQSLTLIATANQGSEATYESGFVIDKFPISRPNLTFSTLTVSNMSPEDSSIYLCSVEHVDYGYTFGSGTRLTVV.

This chain links TRBV7-2 with TRBJ2-7, with 13 bases identical to TRBD2. V gave up 5 bases and J gave up 2 bases; unmatched junction bases: 12. Per the germline V gene, CDR1 is SGHTA and CDR2 is FQGNSA. CDR3 length equals 18 residues. The CDR3 DNA is TGTGCCAGCAGCCCTGCCCCGCCGACTAGCGGGGGGACCTACGAGCAGTACTTC. Encoded protein: CASSPAPPTSGGTYEQYF.